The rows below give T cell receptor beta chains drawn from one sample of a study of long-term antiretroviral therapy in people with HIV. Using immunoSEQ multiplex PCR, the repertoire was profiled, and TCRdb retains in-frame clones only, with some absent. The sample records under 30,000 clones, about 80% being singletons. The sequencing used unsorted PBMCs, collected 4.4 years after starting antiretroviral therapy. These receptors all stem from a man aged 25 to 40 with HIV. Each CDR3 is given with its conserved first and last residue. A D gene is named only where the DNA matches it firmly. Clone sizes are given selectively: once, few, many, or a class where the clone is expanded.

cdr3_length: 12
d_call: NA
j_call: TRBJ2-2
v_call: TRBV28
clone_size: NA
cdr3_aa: CASSSGTGELFF
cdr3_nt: TGTGCCAGCAGTTCCGGCACCGGGGAGCTGTTTTTT

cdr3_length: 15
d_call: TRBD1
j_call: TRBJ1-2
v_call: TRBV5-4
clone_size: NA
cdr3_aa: CASSLRQGYPGGYTF
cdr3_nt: TGTGCCAGCAGCTTGAGACAGGGTTACCCTGGGGGCTACACCTTC

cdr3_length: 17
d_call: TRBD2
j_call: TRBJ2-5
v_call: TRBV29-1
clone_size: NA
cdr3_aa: CSVGLRDPLAGGETQYF
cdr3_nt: TGCAGCGTTGGCTTGAGGGATCCTCTAGCGGGAGGAGAGACCCAGTACTTC

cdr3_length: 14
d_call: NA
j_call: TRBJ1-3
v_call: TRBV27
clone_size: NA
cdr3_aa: CASSLKHSGNTIYF
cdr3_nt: TGTGCCAGCAGTTTAAAGCATTCTGGAAACACCATATATTTT

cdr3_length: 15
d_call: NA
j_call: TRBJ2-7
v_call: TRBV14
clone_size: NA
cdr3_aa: CASSQETSGRDEQYF
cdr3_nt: TGTGCCAGCAGCCAAGAAACCAGCGGTCGGGACGAGCAGTACTTC

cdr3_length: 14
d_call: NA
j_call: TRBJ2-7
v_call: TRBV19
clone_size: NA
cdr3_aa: CASSTRSPSYEQYF
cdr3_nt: TGTGCCAGTAGTACACGAAGCCCCTCCTACGAGCAGTACTTC

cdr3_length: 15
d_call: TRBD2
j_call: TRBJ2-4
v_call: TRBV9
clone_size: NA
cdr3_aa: CASSVDSGSGNIQYF
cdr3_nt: TGTGCCAGCAGCGTAGACAGCGGGAGTGGGAACATTCAGTACTTC

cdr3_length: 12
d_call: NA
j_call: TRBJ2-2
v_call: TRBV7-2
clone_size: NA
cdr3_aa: CASSLALGKLFF
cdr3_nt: TGTGCCAGCAGCTTAGCTCTGGGGAAGCTGTTTTTT

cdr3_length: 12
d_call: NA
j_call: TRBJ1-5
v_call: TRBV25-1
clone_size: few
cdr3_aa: CASSEGGRPQHF
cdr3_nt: TGTGCCAGCAGTGAGGGGGGGCGGCCCCAGCATTTT

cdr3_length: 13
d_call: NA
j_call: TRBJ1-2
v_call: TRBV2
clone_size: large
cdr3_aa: CASTGQGNYGYTF
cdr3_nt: TGTGCCAGCACCGGGCAGGGCAACTATGGCTACACCTTC

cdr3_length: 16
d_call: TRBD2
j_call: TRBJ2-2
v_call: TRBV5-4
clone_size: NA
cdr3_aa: CASSWGTSGITGELFF
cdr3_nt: TGTGCCAGCAGCTGGGGGACTAGCGGGATCACCGGGGAGCTGTTTTTT

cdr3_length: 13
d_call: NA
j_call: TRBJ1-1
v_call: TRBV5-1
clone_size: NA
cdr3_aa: CASSAYGGTEAFF
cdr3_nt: TGCGCCAGCAGCGCTTACGGTGGCACTGAAGCTTTCTTT

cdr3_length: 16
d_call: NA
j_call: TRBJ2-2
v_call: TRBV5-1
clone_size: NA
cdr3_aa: CASSLVGQGNTGELFF
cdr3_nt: TGCGCCAGCAGCTTGGTGGGTCAGGGTAACACCGGGGAGCTGTTTTTT

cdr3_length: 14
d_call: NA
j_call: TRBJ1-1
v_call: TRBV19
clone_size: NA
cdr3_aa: CASSTQLTNTEAFF
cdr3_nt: TGTGCCAGTAGTACTCAGCTAACCAACACTGAAGCTTTCTTT

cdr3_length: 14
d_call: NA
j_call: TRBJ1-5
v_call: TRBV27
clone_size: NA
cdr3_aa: CASSKFQGFQPQHF
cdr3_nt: TGTGCCAGCAGTAAGTTTCAGGGTTTTCAGCCCCAGCATTTT